This TCR beta chain is drawn from a study of blood T cell repertoires in COVID-19. Study-wide background: From the United States, Italy and Spain came samples of acute and convalescent COVID-19.

Trimming at V came to 6 bases and at J to 5 bases, leaving 5 bases not matched to a gene. The CDR3 sequence is 13 residues long. Germline CDR1 and CDR2: WNHNN and SYGVQD (reference sequence). Authors' data handling: Reference gene primer amplification gave estimated nucleated cell counts. Using immunoSEQ multiplex PCR, the repertoire was profiled, and TCRdb retains in-frame clones only, with some absent. V and J calls and clone size come straight from that table; D and trimming were deduced from the DNA. The sample shows 100,000 to 120,000 clones, 70% to 90% of them seen only once. The TCR was taken from a man between 35 and 55 years old with acute or convalescent COVID-19. Specimen: peripheral blood. The chain recombines TRBV10-1 with TRBJ2-7; 9 nucleotides agree with TRBD1. For the CDR3, the DNA is TGCGCCAGCAGACCCGGGACAGGGCACGAGCAGTACTTC. Its protein is CASRPGTGHEQYF.